This T cell receptor beta chain was found in a study of shared clonotypes between healthy human individuals. Whole-study context: Every donor yielded three CD4 naive, three CD4 memory, two CD8 naive and one CD8 memory plate. Findings and limits, study-wide: Memory subsets generally showed smaller estimated richness than naive subsets did.

In replicate PCRs of sorted subsets, roughly 200 ng DNA, approximately 30,000 T cell genomes, was used. Original processing methods: Filtering differed, since immunoSEQ gave only junction sequences and no quality scores. TCRdb's table, derived via immunoSEQ multiplex PCR, lists solely in-frame clones and lacks some. V, J and clone size are taken as reported in that table, and D and trimming were inferred from the DNA itself. The sample lists some 2,500,000 clones; roughly 93% were seen once. To note about this clone: Its antigen is currently unknown.

This CDR3 is 13 amino acids long. Germline V gene data show CDR1 as MGHDK and CDR2 as SYGVNS. V lost 8 bases and J lost 2, with 12 bases in between. V gene TRBV25-1 combines with J gene TRBJ1-1; D perhaps matches TRBD1 (5 bases). This TCR was sampled from a man between 18 and 35 years old in good health. Some clones in this sample may be carry-over from other donors' samples. Sequencing input: naive CD4+ T cells from PBMCs. The subset: CD45RA+ positively selected. The CDR3 region has the DNA TGTGCCAGCTCGGGGACTACAAACACTGAAGCTTTCTTT. This codes for CASSGTTNTEAFF.